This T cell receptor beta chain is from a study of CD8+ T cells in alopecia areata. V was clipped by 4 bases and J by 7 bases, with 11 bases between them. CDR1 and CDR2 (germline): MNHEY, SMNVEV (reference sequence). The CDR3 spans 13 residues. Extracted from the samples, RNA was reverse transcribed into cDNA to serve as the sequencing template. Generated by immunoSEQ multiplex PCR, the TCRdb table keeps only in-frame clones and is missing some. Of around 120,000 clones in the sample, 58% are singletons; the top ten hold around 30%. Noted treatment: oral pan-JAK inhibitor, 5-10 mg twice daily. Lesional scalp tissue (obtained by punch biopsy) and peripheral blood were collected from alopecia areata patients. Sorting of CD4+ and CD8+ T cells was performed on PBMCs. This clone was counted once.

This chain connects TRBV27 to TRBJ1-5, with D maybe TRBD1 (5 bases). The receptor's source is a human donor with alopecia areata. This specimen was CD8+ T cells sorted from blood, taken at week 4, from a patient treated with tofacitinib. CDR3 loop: CASSSRVAQPQHF. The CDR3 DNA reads TGTGCCAGCAGTTCCAGGGTGGCGCAGCCCCAGCATTTT.